This T cell receptor beta chain is from a study of shared clonotypes between healthy human individuals. Replicate PCRs for sorted subsets used approximately 190 ng DNA; this equaled 25,000 to 35,000 T cell genomes. Per the original data handling: ImmunoSEQ sequences covered only the junction and lacked quality scores; filtering therefore differed. The assay was immunoSEQ multiplex PCR, and TCRdb's table has in-frame clones only and misses some. That table supplies the V and J calls and clone size; D and trimming were determined from the DNA. Of roughly 1 million clones in the sample, 70% to 80% were seen once. On this clone: What it binds is not known.

Study-wide points: For naive CD4 cells, roughly 5% of clonotypes were shared across a handful of donors. Specimens sampled were limited to blood, with tissue repertoires likely differing.

V was trimmed by 3 bases and J by 2 bases, leaving 11 bases between them. The CDR3 totals 15 residues. The germline CDR1 and CDR2 sequences are LNHDA and SQIVND (reference sequence). The V gene is TRBV19, the J gene TRBJ2-1; the D is unclear. This clonotype originated in a man aged 18-30 years in good health. Some clones in this sample may be carry-over from other donors' samples. The sample taken for sequencing was memory CD4+ T cells from PBMCs. As to subset: CD45RA-negative fraction. The CDR3, as DNA: TGTGCCAGTAGTATTCAGGCAGCTACCTACAATGAGCAGTTCTTC. Translating gives CASSIQAATYNEQFF.